The clone carrying this T cell receptor beta chain has just one count. What it binds is unknown. Sequence at one end of the junction differs from germline and may be a read error. Samples were taken several times over chemoradiotherapy. The data are from a study of chemoradiotherapy in HPV16-positive cancers. Overall study findings and caveats: Functional assays defining HPV-specific T cells used only a couple of HPV16-positive patients.

TCRdb's table, derived via immunoSEQ multiplex PCR, lists solely in-frame clones and lacks some. Here the sample spans some 5,500 clones, just under 80% being singletons. Germline V lookup: CDR1 LGHNA, CDR2 YSLEER. The CDR3 has 16 residues. V usage is TRBV4-3 and J usage is TRBJ1-4; 9 positions agree with TRBD1. This material was acquired from a patient who underwent chemoradiotherapy. The receptor comes from a human donor with HPV-associated anogenital cancer. The CDR3 loop is CASSQEGGTGNAKLFF. CDR3 in DNA: TGCGCCAGCAGCCAAGAAGGGGGGACAGGGAATGCAAAACTGTTTTTT.